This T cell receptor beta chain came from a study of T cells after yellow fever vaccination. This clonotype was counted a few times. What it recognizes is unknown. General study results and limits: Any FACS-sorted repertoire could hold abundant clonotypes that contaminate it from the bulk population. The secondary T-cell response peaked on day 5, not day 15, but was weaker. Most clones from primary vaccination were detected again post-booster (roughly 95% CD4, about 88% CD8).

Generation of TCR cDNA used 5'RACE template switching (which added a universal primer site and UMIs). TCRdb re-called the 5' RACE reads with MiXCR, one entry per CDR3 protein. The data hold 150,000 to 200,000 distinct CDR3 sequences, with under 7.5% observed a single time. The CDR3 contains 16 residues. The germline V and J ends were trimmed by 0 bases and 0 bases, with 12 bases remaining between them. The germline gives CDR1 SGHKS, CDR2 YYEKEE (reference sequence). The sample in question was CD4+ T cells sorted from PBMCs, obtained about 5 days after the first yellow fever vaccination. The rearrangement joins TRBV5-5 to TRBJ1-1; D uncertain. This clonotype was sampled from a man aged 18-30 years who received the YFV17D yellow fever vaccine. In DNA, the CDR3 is TGTGCCAGCAGCTTGGGCGGGCACATCATGAACACTGAAGCTTTCTTT. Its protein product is CASSLGGHIMNTEAFF. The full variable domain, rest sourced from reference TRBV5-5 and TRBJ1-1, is DAGVTQSPTHLIKTRGQQVTLRCSPISGHKSVSWYQQVLGQGPQFIFQYYEKEERGRGNFPDRFSARQFPNYSSELNVNALLLGDSALYLCASSLGGHIMNTEAFFGQGTRLTVV.